Shown below are 4 T cell receptor beta chains from a single sample sequenced in a study of Graves' ophthalmopathy and Graves' hyperthyroidism. Amplification of TCR beta CDR3 regions used RNA transcripts. An opening RT-PCR round employed HTBI primers and preceded a second-round multiplex PCR. Using its own MiXCR run on the multiplex PCR reads, TCRdb lists one record per CDR3 protein. Among roughly 480,000 distinct CDR3 sequences, approximately 14% were seen once, and the ten largest hold 9.8%. Sequencing used blood. All receptors come from a woman in her thirties with Graves' ophthalmopathy.

This clonotype was seen at least ten times. V gene TRBV12-3 or TRBV12-4 combines with J gene TRBJ1-2, with 8 bases that match TRBD1. The CDR3 is made up of 12 amino acids. J lost 7 bases, V lost 6 bases, and 4 bases had no gene match. Here the CDR3 reads CASSLGQGGYTF. The CDR3 coding sequence is TGTGCCAGCAGCCTCGGACAGGGTGGCTACACCTTC.

This clonotype has ten or more counts. The chain joins TRBV6-1 to TRBJ2-5; weak D call: TRBD1 (5 bases). The CDR3 is 13 residues long. V lost 6 bases, J lost 6 bases, and 14 bases lay in between. The germline V gene has CDR1 MNHNS and CDR2 SASEGT. The CDR3 loop reads CASSPWGRKTQYF. The CDR3 nucleotides read TGTGCCAGCAGCCCATGGGGCAGGAAGACCCAGTACTTC.

This clonotype was seen ten or more times. The CDR3 sequence: CAWREITEAFF. CDR3 in DNA: TGTGCCTGGCGCGAGATCACTGAAGCTTTCTTT. This chain connects TRBV30 to TRBJ1-1; no clear D gene. The length of the CDR3 is 11 residues. Trimming removed 5 bases from V and 4 bases from J, with 8 bases in between. CDR1 and CDR2 from the germline V gene are GTSNPN and SVGIG (reference sequence).

Ten or more counts support this clonotype. V gene TRBV9 combines with J gene TRBJ1-1; D is ambiguous. This CDR3 contains 12 residues. Per the germline V gene, CDR1 is SGDLS and CDR2 is YYNGEE. The V end lost 0 bases, the J end lost 5 bases, and 5 bases lay between the germline ends. For the CDR3, the DNA is TGTGCCAGCAGCGTAGACGGGACTGAAGCTTTCTTT. It is translated as CASSVDGTEAFF.